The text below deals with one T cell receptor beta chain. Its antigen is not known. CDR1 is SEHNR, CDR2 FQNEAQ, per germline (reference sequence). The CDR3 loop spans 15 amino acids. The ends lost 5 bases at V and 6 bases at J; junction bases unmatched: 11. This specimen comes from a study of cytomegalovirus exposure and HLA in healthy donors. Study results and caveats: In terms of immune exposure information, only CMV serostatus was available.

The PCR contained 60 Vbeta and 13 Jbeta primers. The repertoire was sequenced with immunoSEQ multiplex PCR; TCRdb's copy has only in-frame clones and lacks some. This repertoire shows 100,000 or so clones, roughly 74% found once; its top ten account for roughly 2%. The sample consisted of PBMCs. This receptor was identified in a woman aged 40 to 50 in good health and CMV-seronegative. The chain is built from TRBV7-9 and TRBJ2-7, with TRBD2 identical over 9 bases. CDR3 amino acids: CASSPPGTSPLEQYF. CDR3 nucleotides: TGTGCCAGCAGCCCTCCGGGGACTAGCCCCCTCGAGCAGTACTTC. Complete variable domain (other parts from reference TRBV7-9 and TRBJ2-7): DTGVSQNPRHKITKRGQNVTFRCDPISEHNRLYWYRQTLGQGPEFLTYFQNEAQLEKSRLLSDRFSAERPKGSFSTLEIQRTEQGDSAMYLCASSPPGTSPLEQYFGPGTRLTVT.